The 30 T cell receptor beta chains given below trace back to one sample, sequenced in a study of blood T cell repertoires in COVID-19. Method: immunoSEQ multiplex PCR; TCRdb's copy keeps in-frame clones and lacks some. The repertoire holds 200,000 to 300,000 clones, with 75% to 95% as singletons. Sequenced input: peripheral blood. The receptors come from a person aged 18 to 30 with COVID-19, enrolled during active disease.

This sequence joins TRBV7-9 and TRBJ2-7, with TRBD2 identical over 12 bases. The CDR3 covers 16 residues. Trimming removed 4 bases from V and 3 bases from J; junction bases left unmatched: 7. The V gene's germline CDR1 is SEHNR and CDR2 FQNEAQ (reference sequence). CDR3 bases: TGTGCCAGCAGCTCGGGACTAGCGGGTATAGGCTACGAGCAGTACTTC. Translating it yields CASSSGLAGIGYEQYF.

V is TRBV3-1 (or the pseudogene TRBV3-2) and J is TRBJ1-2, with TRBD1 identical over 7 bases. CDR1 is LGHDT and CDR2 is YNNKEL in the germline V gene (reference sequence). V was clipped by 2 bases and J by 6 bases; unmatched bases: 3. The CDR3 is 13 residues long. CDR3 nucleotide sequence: TGTGCCAGCAGCCAACGGACAGGAAATGGCTACACCTTC. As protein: CASSQRTGNGYTF.

In DNA, the CDR3 is TGTGCCAGCAGCCACCGGGACAGGGGCACAGATACGCAGTATTTT. Residues: CASSHRDRGTDTQYF. The chain recombines TRBV6-6 with TRBJ2-3; 9 nucleotides align to TRBD1. V lost 6 bases, J lost 1 base, and 5 bases stayed unmatched. The germline gives CDR1 MNHNY, CDR2 SVGAGI (reference sequence). There are 15 residues in the CDR3.

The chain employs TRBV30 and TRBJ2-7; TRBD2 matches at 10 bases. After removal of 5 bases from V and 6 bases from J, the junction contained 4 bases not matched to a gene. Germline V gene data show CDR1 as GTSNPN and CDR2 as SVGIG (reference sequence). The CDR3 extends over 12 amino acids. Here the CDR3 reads CAWALAGLEQYF. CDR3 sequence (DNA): TGTGCCTGGGCACTAGCGGGACTCGAGCAGTACTTC.

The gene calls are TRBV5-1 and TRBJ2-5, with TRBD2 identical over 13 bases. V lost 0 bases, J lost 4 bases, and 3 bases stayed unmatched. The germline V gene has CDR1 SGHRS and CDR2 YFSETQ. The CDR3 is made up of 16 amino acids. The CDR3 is CASSLGLAGGGETQYF. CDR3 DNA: TGCGCCAGCAGCTTGGGACTAGCGGGAGGAGGAGAGACCCAGTACTTC.

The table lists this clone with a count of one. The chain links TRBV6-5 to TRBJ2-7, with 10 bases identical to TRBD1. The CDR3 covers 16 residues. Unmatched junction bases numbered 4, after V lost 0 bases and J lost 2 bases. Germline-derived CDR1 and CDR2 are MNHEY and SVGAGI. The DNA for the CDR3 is TGTGCCAGCAGTTACTCGCGGACAGGGGGAACCTACGAGCAGTACTTC. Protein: CASSYSRTGGTYEQYF.

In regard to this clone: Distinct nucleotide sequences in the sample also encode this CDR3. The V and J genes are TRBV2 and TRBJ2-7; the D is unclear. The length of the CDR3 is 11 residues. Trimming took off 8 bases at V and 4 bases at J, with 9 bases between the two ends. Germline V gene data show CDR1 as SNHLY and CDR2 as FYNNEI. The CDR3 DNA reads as TGTGCCAGCCGAAGGAGTTACGAGCAGTACTTC. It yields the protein CASRRSYEQYF.

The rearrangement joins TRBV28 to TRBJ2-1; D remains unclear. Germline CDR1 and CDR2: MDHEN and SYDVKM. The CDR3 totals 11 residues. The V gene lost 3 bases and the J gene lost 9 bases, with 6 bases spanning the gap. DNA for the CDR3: TGTGCCAGCAGTTTCGGCGGTGAGCAGTTCTTC. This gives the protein CASSFGGEQFF.

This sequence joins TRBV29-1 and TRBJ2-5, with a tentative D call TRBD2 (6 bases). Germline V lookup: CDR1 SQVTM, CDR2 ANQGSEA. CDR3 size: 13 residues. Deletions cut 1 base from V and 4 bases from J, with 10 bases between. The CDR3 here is CSVEGAGGETQYF. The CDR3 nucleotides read TGCAGCGTTGAAGGGGCCGGGGGAGAGACCCAGTACTTC.

CDR3 sequence (DNA): TGTGCCACCAGCAGAGAGCCGGGGGAGCAGTACTTC. Translation: CATSREPGEQYF. This chain connects TRBV15 to TRBJ2-7; the D gene is possibly TRBD2 (5 bases). The CDR3 runs 12 residues. Germline CDR1 LNHNV, CDR2 YYDKDF (reference sequence). The germline V and J ends were trimmed by 0 bases and 7 bases, with 7 bases remaining between them.

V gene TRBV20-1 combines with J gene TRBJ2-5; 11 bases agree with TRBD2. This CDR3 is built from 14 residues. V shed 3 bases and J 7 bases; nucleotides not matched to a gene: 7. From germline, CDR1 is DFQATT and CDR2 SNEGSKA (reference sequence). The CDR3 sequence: CSASHSGRAGTQYF. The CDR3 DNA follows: TGCAGTGCTAGTCATAGCGGGAGGGCCGGGACCCAGTACTTC.

The CDR3 coding sequence is TGTGCCAGCAGCTCGGAGACTGGTCGAACCTACGAGCAGTACTTC. Translation: CASSSETGRTYEQYF. The chain carries TRBV5-5 and TRBJ2-7; D not resolved. Germline CDR1 SGHKS, CDR2 YYEKEE (reference sequence). V gave up 3 bases and J gave up 2 bases, with 15 bases separating them. The CDR3 loop spans 15 amino acids.

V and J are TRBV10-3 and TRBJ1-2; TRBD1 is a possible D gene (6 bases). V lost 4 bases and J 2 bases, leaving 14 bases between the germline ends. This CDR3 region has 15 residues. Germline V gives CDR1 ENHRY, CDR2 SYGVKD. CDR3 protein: CAISGGLDRNYGYTF. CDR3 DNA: TGTGCCATCAGTGGGGGCCTCGACAGGAACTATGGCTACACCTTC.

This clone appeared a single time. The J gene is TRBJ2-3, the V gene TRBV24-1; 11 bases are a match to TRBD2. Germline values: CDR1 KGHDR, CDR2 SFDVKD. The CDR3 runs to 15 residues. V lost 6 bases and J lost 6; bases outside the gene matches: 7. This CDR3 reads CATSLAGGPPDTQYF. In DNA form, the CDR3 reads TGTGCCACCAGTTTAGCGGGAGGGCCGCCGGATACGCAGTATTTT.

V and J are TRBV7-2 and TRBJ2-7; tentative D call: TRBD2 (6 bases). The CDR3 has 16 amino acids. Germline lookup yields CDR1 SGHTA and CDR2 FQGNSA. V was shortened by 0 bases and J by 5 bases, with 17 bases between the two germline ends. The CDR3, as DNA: TGTGCCAGCAGCTTAGCGGGAGGCTCCCGGGGAGACGAGCAGTACTTC. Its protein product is CASSLAGGSRGDEQYF.

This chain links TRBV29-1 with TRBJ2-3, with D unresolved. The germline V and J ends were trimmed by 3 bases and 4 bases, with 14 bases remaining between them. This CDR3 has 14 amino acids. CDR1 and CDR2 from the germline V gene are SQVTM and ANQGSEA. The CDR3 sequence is CSVDRDKNPDTQYF. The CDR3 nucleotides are TGCAGCGTTGACCGCGACAAGAACCCAGATACGCAGTATTTT.

In DNA form, the CDR3 reads TGTGCCAGCAGTTACGCGGGATACTACGAGCAGTACTTC. It translates to CASSYAGYYEQYF. This chain joins TRBV6-2 or TRBV6-3 and TRBJ2-7, with a weak D call TRBD2 (6 bases). Per the germline V gene, CDR1 is MNHEY and CDR2 is SVGEGT. This CDR3 has 13 amino acids. The V gene lost 2 bases and the J gene lost 3 bases, with 8 bases spanning the gap.

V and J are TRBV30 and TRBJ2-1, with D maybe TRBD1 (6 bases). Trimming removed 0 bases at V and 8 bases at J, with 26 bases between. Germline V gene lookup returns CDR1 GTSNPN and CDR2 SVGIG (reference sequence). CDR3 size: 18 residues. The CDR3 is CAWSVGPDSLRFSHEQFF. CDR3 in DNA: TGTGCCTGGAGTGTAGGACCGGACAGCCTTAGGTTTTCCCATGAGCAGTTCTTC.

CDR3 nucleotides: TGTGCCAGCAGCACCAAAACCGGTACCGGGAGCCGGCAGTATTTT. This gives the protein CASSTKTGTGSRQYF. The V gene is TRBV5-6, the J gene TRBJ2-3; a weak D match, TRBD2 (6 bases). CDR3 length equals 15 residues. V lost 4 bases and J lost 11, with 23 bases in between. CDR1 is SGHDT, CDR2 YYEEEE, per germline. The full variable domain, completed using reference TRBV5-6 and TRBJ2-3, is DAGVTQSPTHLIKTRGQQVTLRCSPKSGHDTVSWYQQALGQGPQFIFQYYEEEERQRGNFPDRFSGHQFPNYSSELNVNALLLGDSALYLCASSTKTGTGSRQYFGPGTRLTVL.

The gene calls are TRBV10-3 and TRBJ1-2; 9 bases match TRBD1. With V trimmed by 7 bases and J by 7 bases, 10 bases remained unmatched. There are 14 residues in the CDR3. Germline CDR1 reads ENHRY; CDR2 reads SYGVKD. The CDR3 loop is CAIMNPTGGAGYTF. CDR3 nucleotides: TGTGCCATCATGAACCCAACAGGGGGCGCTGGCTACACCTTC.

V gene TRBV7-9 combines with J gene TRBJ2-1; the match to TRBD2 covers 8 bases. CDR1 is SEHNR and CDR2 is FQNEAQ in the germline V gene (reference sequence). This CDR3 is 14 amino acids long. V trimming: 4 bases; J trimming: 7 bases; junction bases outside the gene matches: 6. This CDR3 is CASSSLAEYNEQFF. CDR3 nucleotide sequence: TGTGCCAGCAGCTCACTAGCGGAGTATAATGAGCAGTTCTTC.

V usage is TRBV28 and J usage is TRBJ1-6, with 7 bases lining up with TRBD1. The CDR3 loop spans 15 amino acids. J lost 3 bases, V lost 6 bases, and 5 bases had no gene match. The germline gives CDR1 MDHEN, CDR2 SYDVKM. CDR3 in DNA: TGTGCCAGCAGCTATGGGGACAGCTATAATTCACCCCTCCACTTT. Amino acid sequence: CASSYGDSYNSPLHF.

CDR3 DNA: TGTGCCAGCAGTGAACTAGCGGGTGCGTACAATGAGCAGTTCTTC. Translation gives CASSELAGAYNEQFF. The chain uses TRBV6-1 and TRBJ2-1; 8 nucleotides match TRBD2. The germline V gene encodes CDR1 MNHNS and CDR2 SASEGT. CDR3 length: 15 residues. The junction had 4 bases not matched to a gene; V was cut back by 2 bases and J by 4 bases.

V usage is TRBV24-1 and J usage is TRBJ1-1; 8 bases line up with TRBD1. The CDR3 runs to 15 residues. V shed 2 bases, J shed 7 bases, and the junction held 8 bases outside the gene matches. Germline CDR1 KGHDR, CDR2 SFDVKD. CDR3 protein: CATSDSGGGGLEAFF. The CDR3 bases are TGTGCCACCAGTGATTCAGGGGGCGGAGGCCTTGAAGCTTTCTTT.

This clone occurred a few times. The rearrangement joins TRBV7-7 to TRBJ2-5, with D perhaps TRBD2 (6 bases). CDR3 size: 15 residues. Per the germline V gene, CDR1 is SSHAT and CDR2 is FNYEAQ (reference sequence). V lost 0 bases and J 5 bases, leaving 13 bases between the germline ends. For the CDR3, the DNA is TGTGCCAGCAGCTTAGCCCCGGGACTCCTGGAGACCCAGTACTTC. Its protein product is CASSLAPGLLETQYF.

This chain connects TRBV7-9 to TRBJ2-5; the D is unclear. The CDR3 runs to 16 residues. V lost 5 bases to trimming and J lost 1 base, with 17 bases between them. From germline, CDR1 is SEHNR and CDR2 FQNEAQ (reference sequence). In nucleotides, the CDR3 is TGTGCCAGCAGCAGCCCTGCCGTCCCGGGCCAAGAGACCCAGTACTTC. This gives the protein CASSSPAVPGQETQYF. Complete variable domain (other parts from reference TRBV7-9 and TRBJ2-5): DTGVSQNPRHKITKRGQNVTFRCDPISEHNRLYWYRQTLGQGPEFLTYFQNEAQLEKSRLLSDRFSAERPKGSFSTLEIQRTEQGDSAMYLCASSSPAVPGQETQYFGPGTRLLVL.

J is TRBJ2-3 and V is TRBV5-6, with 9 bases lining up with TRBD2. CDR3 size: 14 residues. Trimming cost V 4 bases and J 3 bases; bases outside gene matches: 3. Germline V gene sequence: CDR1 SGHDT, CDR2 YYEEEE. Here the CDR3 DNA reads TGTGCCAGCAGCCTAGCGGGATTGACAGATACGCAGTATTTT. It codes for CASSLAGLTDTQYF.

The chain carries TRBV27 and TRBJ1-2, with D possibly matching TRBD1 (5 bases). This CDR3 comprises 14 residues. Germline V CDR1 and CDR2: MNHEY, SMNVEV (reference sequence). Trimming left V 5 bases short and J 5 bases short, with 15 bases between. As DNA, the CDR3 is TGTGCCAGCAGTCCCCGGACACTAAGTTATGGCTACACCTTC. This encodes CASSPRTLSYGYTF.

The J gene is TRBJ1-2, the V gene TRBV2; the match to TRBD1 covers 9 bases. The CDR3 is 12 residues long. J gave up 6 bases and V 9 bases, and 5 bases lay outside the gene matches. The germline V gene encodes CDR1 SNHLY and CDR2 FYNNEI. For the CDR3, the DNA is TGTGCCAGAGGACAGGGGACGGATGGCTACACCTTC. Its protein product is CARGQGTDGYTF.

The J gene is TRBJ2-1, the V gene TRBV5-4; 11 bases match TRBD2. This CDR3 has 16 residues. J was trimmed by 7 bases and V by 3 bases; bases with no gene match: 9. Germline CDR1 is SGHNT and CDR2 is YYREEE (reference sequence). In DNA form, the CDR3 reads TGTGCCAGCAGCTCGCGTACTAGCGGGAGTAAAAATGAGCAGTTCTTC. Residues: CASSSRTSGSKNEQFF.